This T cell receptor beta chain was obtained from a study of T cell responses to AZD1222 COVID-19 vaccine. The analysis combined second doses at about 4 or about 12 weeks. The assay was immunoSEQ multiplex PCR, and TCRdb's table has in-frame clones only and misses some. The table lists 90,000 to 120,000 clones, 70% to 90% of them singletons. The V end lost 5 bases, the J end lost 5 bases, and 20 bases lay between the germline ends. CDR3 size: 16 residues. Germline V gives CDR1 MDHEN, CDR2 SYDVKM. Study-level findings and limits: Seropositivity was recorded at baseline in only a handful of AZD1222 recipients. Spike-specific TCR breadth and depth grew following two AZD1222 doses. Donors skewed white British and female; clonal diversity was possibly underestimated.

About this clone: What it recognizes is unknown.

The rearrangement links TRBV28 to TRBJ2-3, with D unresolved. The source of this sequence is an adult who received the AZD1222 COVID-19 vaccine. This sample comprised peripheral blood, obtained 28 days after the second AZD1222 dose. The CDR3 spells CASSPRTPSIIDTQYF. The CDR3 DNA sequence: TGTGCCAGCAGTCCGAGGACCCCGTCGATTATAGATACGCAGTATTTT.